A single sample is the source of the 18 T cell receptor beta chains below, sequenced in a study of OX40 agonist ivuxolimab in advanced cancers. Sequenced by immunoSEQ multiplex PCR; TCRdb stores in-frame clones only, minus some. The sample lists roughly 66,000 clones; over 80% were seen once. The sample here was CD4+ or CD8+ T cells sorted from blood, taken in a trial of the OX40 agonist ivuxolimab. The receptors were sampled from an adult with an advanced solid tumor such as melanoma, head and neck, liver or kidney cancer.

This clone was recorded once. The chain has TRBV12-5 and TRBJ2-2; perhaps TRBD1 as D (5 bases). CDR3 length: 17 residues. CDR1 is LGHNT and CDR2 is FRNRAP in the germline V gene. With 0 bases removed from V and 0 bases from J, the gap between germline ends came to 11 bases. CDR3 DNA: TGTGCTAGTGGTTTGGTACTGACAGCCGCGAACACCGGGGAGCTGTTTTTT. This encodes CASGLVLTAANTGELFF.

The J gene is TRBJ1-1, the V gene TRBV6-4, with 10 positions matching TRBD1. Germline V lookup: CDR1 MRHNA, CDR2 SNTAGT. Unmatched junction bases numbered 3, after V lost 8 bases and J lost 3 bases. The CDR3 loop spans 13 amino acids. The CDR3 is CASSDRGYTEAFF. CDR3 nucleotides: TGTGCCAGCTCGGACAGGGGGTACACTGAAGCTTTCTTT.

The rearrangement joins TRBV10-1 to TRBJ2-7; no firm D call. Trimming shortened V by 6 bases and J by 4 bases, and 4 bases separated the two germline ends. Germline CDR1 reads WNHNN; CDR2 reads SYGVQD (reference sequence). This CDR3 has 10 residues. The CDR3 here is CASSVYEQYF. The CDR3 DNA is TGCGCCAGCAGCGTTTACGAGCAGTACTTC.

The chain uses TRBV28 and TRBJ2-5; D is perhaps TRBD2 (6 bases). The V gene's germline CDR1 is MDHEN and CDR2 SYDVKM. The V gene lost 8 bases and the J gene lost 2 bases, with 6 bases spanning the gap. This CDR3 contains 11 residues. This CDR3 is CASAGQETQYF. The CDR3 coding sequence is TGTGCCAGCGCGGGGCAAGAGACCCAGTACTTC.

This chain joins TRBV2 and TRBJ2-6; D is ambiguous. The CDR3 runs to 15 residues. V gave up 3 bases and J gave up 0 bases, with 6 bases separating them. Germline V lookup: CDR1 SNHLY, CDR2 FYNNEI. CDR3 nucleotide sequence: TGTGCCAGCAGTGATTGGTCCTCTGGGGCCAACGTCCTGACTTTC. Its translation is CASSDWSSGANVLTF.

The J gene is TRBJ1-1, the V gene TRBV10-3; TRBD1 aligns across 7 bases. Germline CDR1 reads ENHRY; CDR2 reads SYGVKD. This CDR3 is built from 13 residues. Trimming cost V 6 bases and J 3 bases; bases outside gene matches: 4. The CDR3 nucleotides are TGTGCCATCAGGGCCGGGACAGACACTGAAGCTTTCTTT. Translation gives CAIRAGTDTEAFF.

This chain joins TRBV7-9 and TRBJ1-5; 9 bases line up with TRBD1. The CDR3 has 15 amino acids. Germline CDR1 reads SEHNR; CDR2 reads FQNEAQ (reference sequence). V shed 5 bases and J 0 bases; nucleotides not matched to a gene: 2. CDR3 protein: CASSRQGDSNQPQHF. The CDR3 coding sequence is TGTGCCAGCAGCAGACAGGGGGATAGCAATCAGCCCCAGCATTTT.

This clone came up once. This chain uses TRBV7-8 with TRBJ1-5; tentatively, D is TRBD1 (5 bases). Germline V gene sequence: CDR1 SGHVS, CDR2 FQNEAQ. Trimming removed 1 base at V and 5 bases at J, with 12 bases between. The CDR3 contains 15 residues. The CDR3 reads CASSLVGRGDQPQHF. CDR3 nucleotides: TGTGCCAGCAGCTTAGTAGGAAGAGGGGATCAGCCCCAGCATTTT.

V is TRBV7-8 and J is TRBJ2-5, with D tentatively TRBD2 (6 bases). The V gene's germline CDR1 is SGHVS and CDR2 FQNEAQ. The CDR3 has 16 residues. Trimming cost V 1 base and J 4 bases, with 16 bases left between them. CDR3 sequence: CASSLVGGRGGETQYF. The CDR3 DNA follows: TGTGCCAGCAGCTTAGTTGGAGGGCGGGGAGGAGAGACCCAGTACTTC.

The J gene is TRBJ2-5, the V gene TRBV19; 10 bases are shared with TRBD2. This CDR3 has 17 residues. Trimming took 5 bases from V and 7 from J; bases not matched to a gene: 16. The germline CDR1 and CDR2 sequences are LNHDA and SQIVND (reference sequence). In nucleotides, the CDR3 is TGTGCCAGTAGTCTAAATGGGAGCGGGAGGGGGTCGGGGACCCAGTACTTC. As protein: CASSLNGSGRGSGTQYF.

This rearrangement joins TRBV10-3 to TRBJ2-7; 10 bases align to TRBD2. Per germline, CDR1 ENHRY and CDR2 SYGVKD. CDR3 length: 14 residues. V gave up 10 bases and J gave up 2 bases; unmatched junction bases: 8. CDR3 in DNA: TGTGCCACCGGCCCGGGACTAGCGACCTACGAGCAGTACTTC. It encodes CATGPGLATYEQYF.

The chain joins TRBV7-2 to TRBJ2-7; maybe TRBD1 (6 bases). CDR3 length equals 14 residues. Germline V gene data show CDR1 as SGHTA and CDR2 as FQGNSA. Trimming cost V 3 bases and J 2 bases, with 11 bases left between them. CDR3 residues: CASSLYRDTYEQYF. The DNA for the CDR3 is TGTGCCAGCAGCTTGTACAGGGACACCTACGAGCAGTACTTC. The full variable domain, its missing parts supplied by reference TRBV7-2 and TRBJ2-7, is GAGVSQSPSNKVTEKGKDVELRCDPISGHTALYWYRQSLGQGLEFLIYFQGNSAPDKSGLPSDRFSAERTGGSVSTLTIQRTQQEDSAVYLCASSLYRDTYEQYFGPGTRLTVT.

The chain is built from TRBV4-3 and TRBJ2-7; TRBD1 matches 9 bases. Germline CDR1 is LGHNA and CDR2 is YSLEER. The CDR3 runs to 18 residues. V lost 4 bases to trimming and J lost 7 bases; unmatched junction nucleotides: 20. In nucleotides, the CDR3 is TGCGCCAGCAGCCGAAAGACCGATACACAGGGGGCGCCGGGTGAGCAGTACTTC. It translates to CASSRKTDTQGAPGEQYF.

This chain uses TRBV7-2 with TRBJ2-5; 9 bases are a match to TRBD2. The CDR3 extends over 17 amino acids. The germline V gene encodes CDR1 SGHTA and CDR2 FQGNSA. V was clipped by 5 bases and J by 5 bases; unmatched bases: 15. The CDR3 here is CASSPRGFSGRGETQYF. CDR3 DNA: TGTGCCAGCAGCCCAAGGGGGTTTAGCGGGAGAGGGGAGACCCAGTACTTC.

The chain has TRBV5-1 and TRBJ2-5; 11 bases are a match to TRBD2. CDR3 length: 16 residues. V lost 0 bases, J lost 2 bases, and 3 bases stayed unmatched. Germline CDR1 SGHRS, CDR2 YFSETQ. CDR3 bases: TGCGCCAGCAGCTTGGCTGGGACTAGCGGTCAAGAGACCCAGTACTTC. It is translated as CASSLAGTSGQETQYF.

The rearrangement uses TRBV7-2 and TRBJ2-7, with D unclear. The CDR3 totals 14 residues. The germline V gene has CDR1 SGHTA and CDR2 FQGNSA. Deletions cut 5 bases from V and 2 bases from J, with 13 bases between. The CDR3 region is CASSPSRVTYEQYF. DNA of the CDR3: TGTGCCAGCAGCCCCTCACGGGTCACCTACGAGCAGTACTTC. The full variable domain, its missing parts supplied by reference TRBV7-2 and TRBJ2-7, is GAGVSQSPSNKVTEKGKDVELRCDPISGHTALYWYRQSLGQGLEFLIYFQGNSAPDKSGLPSDRFSAERTGGSVSTLTIQRTQQEDSAVYLCASSPSRVTYEQYFGPGTRLTVT.

This chain uses TRBV27 with TRBJ2-3, with a tentative D call TRBD2 (6 bases). V was clipped by 6 bases and J by 5 bases, with 9 bases between them. Germline assignment: CDR1 MNHEY and CDR2 SMNVEV (reference sequence). This CDR3 has 12 residues. Here the CDR3 reads CASRTSRDTQYF. The CDR3 DNA reads as TGTGCCAGCAGGACTAGTAGAGATACGCAGTATTTT.

The chain carries TRBV5-1 and TRBJ2-7, with 9 bases fitting TRBD2. CDR1 is SGHRS and CDR2 is YFSETQ in the germline V gene. V was clipped by 4 bases and J by 0 bases; unmatched bases: 14. CDR3 size: 18 residues. This CDR3 reads CASSALGLAPISSYEQYF. In nucleotides, the CDR3 is TGCGCCAGCAGCGCCCTCGGACTAGCGCCAATAAGCTCCTACGAGCAGTACTTC.